The 20 T cell receptor beta chains below all came from one sample that was sequenced in a study of early T cells in non-severe SARS-CoV-2 infection. One entry per CDR3 protein results from TCRdb running MiXCR on the 5' RACE reads. The sample has about 44,000 distinct CDR3 sequences, around 6.1% seen once. Sample: whole blood. The receptors were gathered from an adult who was a healthcare worker with PCR-confirmed SARS-CoV-2 infection or an uninfected control (not recorded which).

In this sample, this clonotype turned up many times. The chain carries TRBV11-2 and TRBJ1-1; 7 bases agree with TRBD1. V dropped 3 bases and J dropped 11; count of bases not matched to a gene: 9. CDR3 length: 13 residues. CDR1 and CDR2 (germline): SGHAT, FQNNGV. The CDR3, as DNA: TGTGCCAGCAGCTTTGTAAGGGGGCAGGCGGCTTTCTTT. This encodes CASSFVRGQAAFF. The whole variable domain, filled in from reference TRBV11-2 and TRBJ1-1, reads EAGVAQSPRYKIIEKRQSVAFWCNPISGHATLYWYQQILGQGPKLLIQFQNNGVVDDSQLPKDRFSAERLKGVDSTLKIQPAKLEDSAVYLCASSFVRGQAAFFGQGTRLTVV.

This clonotype occurred many times. The chain uses TRBV4-2 and TRBJ2-3, with 12 nucleotides matching TRBD2. The CDR3 sequence is 18 residues long. In germline, CDR1 is LGHNA, CDR2 YNFKEQ. The ends lost 0 bases at V and 5 bases at J; junction bases unmatched: 9. The CDR3 region is CASSQDEASGGEGDTQYF. The CDR3 DNA sequence: TGTGCCAGCAGCCAAGATGAGGCTAGCGGGGGGGAGGGAGATACGCAGTATTTT.

This clonotype was detected many times. The genes are TRBV5-5 and TRBJ2-5, with D perhaps matching TRBD2 (5 bases). Germline V gene sequence: CDR1 SGHKS, CDR2 YYEKEE (reference sequence). V shed 1 base and J shed 4 bases, with 8 bases lying between them. The CDR3 runs to 13 residues. The CDR3 reads CASSLLARETQYF. In nucleotides, the CDR3 is TGTGCCAGCAGCTTGCTAGCCCGAGAGACCCAGTACTTC.

This clonotype showed up many times. The V and J genes are TRBV5-1 and TRBJ2-3; D perhaps matches TRBD2 (5 bases). CDR1 SGHRS and CDR2 YFSETQ come from the germline V gene. The CDR3 is made up of 13 amino acids. Deletions cut 2 bases from V and 8 bases from J, with 12 bases between. CDR3 DNA: TGCGCCAGCAGCTTCCTAACTAGTGTTACGCAGTATTTT. It encodes CASSFLTSVTQYF.

This clonotype showed up just a few times. The chain uses TRBV11-2 and TRBJ1-2, with unresolved D. Trimming removed 0 bases from V and 7 bases from J, with 21 bases in between. This CDR3 has 17 amino acids. CDR1 and CDR2 (germline): SGHAT, FQNNGV. CDR3 DNA: TGTGCCAGCAGCTTAGACCGGCTCCGTGGCAGCGGTCGTGGCTACACCTTC. Its translation: CASSLDRLRGSGRGYTF.

This clonotype was seen many times. This chain uses TRBV6-2 or TRBV6-3 with TRBJ2-1; 10 bases map to TRBD2. CDR3 length: 13 residues. Germline values: CDR1 MNHEY, CDR2 SVGEGT. The J segment lost 10 bases and the V segment lost 4 bases, leaving 4 bases of the junction unmatched. This CDR3 is CASSFGTSAEQFF. The CDR3 bases are TGTGCCAGCAGTTTCGGGACTAGCGCCGAGCAGTTCTTC.

The chain carries TRBV6-5 and TRBJ2-5; TRBD2 agrees at 9 bases. CDR1 is MNHEY, CDR2 SVGAGI, per germline. The CDR3 has 14 residues. V was pared by 7 bases and J by 5 bases, with 8 bases of the junction left unmatched. The CDR3: CASKRRGGIETQYF. The CDR3 coding sequence is TGTGCCAGCAAAAGGCGGGGGGGTATTGAGACCCAGTACTTC.

This clonotype was picked up a small number of times. The gene calls are TRBV18 and TRBJ2-3, with TRBD2 identical over 8 bases. The CDR3 consists of 14 residues. V lost 6 bases and J lost 4; bases outside the gene matches: 6. The germline V gene has CDR1 KGHSH and CDR2 LQKENI. The DNA for the CDR3 is TGTGCCAGCTCCTCTCGGCGGGAGGCAGATACGCAGTATTTT. It specifies CASSSRREADTQYF.

This clonotype came up a few times. This chain joins TRBV7-3 and TRBJ2-1, with 7 bases aligning to TRBD1. The CDR3 is made up of 16 amino acids. Germline V gene sequence: CDR1 SGHTA, CDR2 FQGTGA. V trimming: 0 bases; J trimming: 7 bases; junction bases outside the gene matches: 9. Written as DNA, the CDR3 is TGTGCCAGCAGCTTAACGATAGGGGGCTCCCAAAATGAGCAGTTCTTC. It specifies CASSLTIGGSQNEQFF. The full variable domain, completed using reference TRBV7-3 and TRBJ2-1, is GAGVSQTPSNKVTEKGKYVELRCDPISGHTALYWYRQSLGQGPEFLIYFQGTGAADDSGLPNDRFFAVRPEGSVSTLKIQRTERGDSAVYLCASSLTIGGSQNEQFFGPGTRLTVL.

The chain combines TRBV2 with TRBJ2-7; unclear D gene. The CDR3 length is 11 residues. With 5 bases removed from V and 2 bases from J, the gap between germline ends came to 4 bases. Per germline, CDR1 SNHLY and CDR2 FYNNEI. The CDR3 DNA sequence: TGTGCCAGCAGTCAACCCTACGAGCAGTACTTC. It translates to CASSQPYEQYF.

This clonotype was seen a few times. The chain recombines TRBV20-1 with TRBJ2-7; perhaps TRBD1 as D (5 bases). Germline V lookup: CDR1 DFQATT, CDR2 SNEGSKA (reference sequence). The CDR3 contains 14 residues. V shed 1 base and J shed 6 bases, with 16 bases lying between them. In nucleotides, the CDR3 is TGCAGTGCTAGAGGCACGAGACAGTCGGGCGAGCAGTACTTC. As protein: CSARGTRQSGEQYF.

This clonotype showed up many times. The gene calls are TRBV19 and TRBJ1-4, with a tentative D call TRBD1 (6 bases). The CDR3 spans 15 residues. Germline CDR1 is LNHDA and CDR2 is SQIVND (reference sequence). Trimming pared 7 bases from V and 6 bases from J, leaving 18 bases between. The CDR3, as DNA: TGTGCCAGTACCTATGGAGGGGGGACGGATGAAAAACTGTTTTTT. It yields the protein CASTYGGGTDEKLFF.

This clonotype was observed many times. The chain combines TRBV27 with TRBJ2-1; TRBD1 might be the D (5 bases). Germline CDR1 reads MNHEY; CDR2 reads SMNVEV (reference sequence). The V and J ends lost 0 bases and 7 bases respectively, with 10 bases between them. This CDR3 is 14 amino acids long. CDR3 sequence: CASSLSSGLNEQFF. The CDR3 bases are TGTGCCAGCAGTTTATCTTCAGGGTTGAATGAGCAGTTCTTC.

This clonotype has more than one count but fewer than ten. The chain has TRBV12-3 or TRBV12-4 and TRBJ1-1; 7 nucleotides line up with TRBD1. CDR3 size: 15 residues. J gave up 0 bases and V 7 bases, and 8 bases lay outside the gene matches. DNA for the CDR3: TGTGCCAGCAAGGGGGCAGGAGGAATGAACACTGAAGCTTTCTTT. Amino acid sequence: CASKGAGGMNTEAFF.

The sample holds many counts of this clonotype. This chain connects TRBV27 to TRBJ2-1; D unclear. CDR1 and CDR2 (germline): MNHEY, SMNVEV (reference sequence). Trimming removed 0 bases from V and 3 bases from J, with 6 bases in between. The CDR3 length is 14 residues. The CDR3 sequence: CASSLSDDYNEQFF. The CDR3, as DNA: TGTGCCAGCAGTTTATCTGACGACTACAATGAGCAGTTCTTC.

This clonotype was seen repeatedly, ten times or more. The chain joins TRBV11-2 to TRBJ2-3, with D perhaps matching TRBD1 or TRBD2 (6 bases each). Germline values: CDR1 SGHAT, CDR2 FQNNGV. Trimming left V 2 bases short and J 4 bases short, with 10 bases between. The CDR3 extends over 14 amino acids. Here the CDR3 reads CASSLQEGADTQYF. The DNA of the CDR3 is TGTGCCAGCAGCTTACAGGAGGGGGCAGATACGCAGTATTTT. The entire variable domain, with the rest obtained from reference TRBV11-2 and TRBJ2-3, is as follows: EAGVAQSPRYKIIEKRQSVAFWCNPISGHATLYWYQQILGQGPKLLIQFQNNGVVDDSQLPKDRFSAERLKGVDSTLKIQPAKLEDSAVYLCASSLQEGADTQYFGPGTRLTVL.

This clonotype occurred a few times. The CDR3 sequence: CASSPGAAQYNEQFF. The DNA for the CDR3 is TGTGCCAGCTCACCTGGGGCAGCACAATACAATGAGCAGTTCTTC. This chain links TRBV18 with TRBJ2-1; possible D gene TRBD1, 5 bases. V dropped 3 bases and J dropped 4 bases, with 13 bases sitting between them. CDR1 is KGHSH, CDR2 LQKENI, per germline. The CDR3 covers 15 residues.

This clonotype was detected ten times or more. The chain uses TRBV27 and TRBJ1-1, with D unresolved. The germline gives CDR1 MNHEY, CDR2 SMNVEV (reference sequence). The CDR3 sequence is 16 residues long. With 0 bases removed from V and 0 bases from J, the gap between germline ends came to 11 bases. In nucleotides, the CDR3 is TGTGCCAGCAGTTTATCGTTTATAGCCCTGAACACTGAAGCTTTCTTT. This sequence encodes CASSLSFIALNTEAFF.

A few counts support this clonotype. The chain carries TRBV20-1 and TRBJ2-5; 7 bases are a match to TRBD2. The V gene's germline CDR1 is DFQATT and CDR2 SNEGSKA (reference sequence). V shed 0 bases and J 3 bases; nucleotides not matched to a gene: 13. This CDR3 comprises 17 residues. This chain's CDR3 is CSARDWRGASGEETQYF. The CDR3 DNA is TGCAGTGCTAGAGATTGGAGGGGTGCTAGCGGTGAAGAGACCCAGTACTTC.

This clonotype was detected only a few times. The chain recombines TRBV12-3 or TRBV12-4 with TRBJ1-2; the D gene is possibly TRBD1 (5 bases). The CDR3 has 12 amino acids. The V end lost 5 bases, the J end lost 4 bases, and 8 bases lay between the germline ends. DNA of the CDR3: TGTGCCAGCAGTAAGGGACCCTATGGCTACACCTTC. This sequence encodes CASSKGPYGYTF.